A single sample gave rise to the 9 T cell receptor beta chains below, sequenced in a study of T cells in localized non-small cell lung cancer. Here immunoSEQ multiplex PCR was the method, and the copy in TCRdb shows in-frame clones only, minus some. The data hold about 41,000 clones, with more than 70% observed a single time. Material: peripheral blood, obtained before any cancer treatment. The receptors originated from a female donor aged 60 or older with stage I squamous cell lung carcinoma.

The rearrangement joins TRBV11-2 to TRBJ2-7, with D maybe TRBD1 (5 bases). The CDR3 has 13 amino acids. V was shortened by 1 base and J by 4 bases, with 8 bases between the two germline ends. Germline V CDR1 and CDR2: SGHAT, FQNNGV. As DNA, the CDR3 is TGTGCCAGCAGCTTAGGGGGCAAGTACGAGCAGTACTTC. This gives the protein CASSLGGKYEQYF.

V gene TRBV5-6 combines with J gene TRBJ1-5; weak D call: TRBD1 (6 bases). CDR1 SGHDT and CDR2 YYEEEE come from the germline V gene. The CDR3 totals 16 residues. Trimming left V 4 bases short and J 3 bases short, with 17 bases between. In DNA form, the CDR3 reads TGTGCCAGCAGCACACGACTGGACAGAGTCAATCAGCCCCAGCATTTT. Translating gives CASSTRLDRVNQPQHF.

The chain employs TRBV2 and TRBJ1-2; D is undetermined. Germline V CDR1 and CDR2: SNHLY, FYNNEI. Trimming took off 8 bases at V and 7 bases at J, with 11 bases between the two ends. The length of the CDR3 is 11 residues. The CDR3, as DNA: TGTGCCAGCCCTAACCTCCCTGGCTACACCTTC. Amino acids: CASPNLPGYTF.

V usage is TRBV9 and J usage is TRBJ1-4, with 8 bases that match TRBD1. The CDR3 extends over 15 amino acids. The junction had 6 bases not matched to a gene; V was cut back by 3 bases and J by 5 bases. Per germline, CDR1 SGDLS and CDR2 YYNGEE. The CDR3 sequence: CASSARDRTNEKLFF. In nucleotides, the CDR3 is TGTGCCAGCAGCGCCCGGGACAGGACGAATGAAAAACTGTTTTTT.

The chain is built from TRBV9 and TRBJ2-6; TRBD2 matches at 14 bases. CDR3 length: 21 amino acids. The germline gives CDR1 SGDLS, CDR2 YYNGEE. The junction had 15 bases not matched to a gene; V was cut back by 4 bases and J by 3 bases. CDR3 region: CASSPFRGTSGRRFGANVLTF. The DNA of the CDR3 is TGTGCCAGCAGCCCTTTTCGTGGGACTAGCGGGAGAAGGTTTGGGGCCAACGTCCTGACTTTC.

V and J are TRBV30 and TRBJ2-7; TRBD2 is a possible D gene (5 bases). The germline V gene encodes CDR1 GTSNPN and CDR2 SVGIG (reference sequence). The CDR3 totals 12 residues. V gave up 2 bases and J gave up 3 bases, with 8 bases separating them. CDR3 in DNA: TGTGCCTGGAGTTTAACTAGCTACGAGCAGTACTTC. Protein sequence: CAWSLTSYEQYF.

The chain has TRBV6-1 and TRBJ1-5; D unresolved. The V and J ends lost 4 bases and 1 base respectively, with 14 bases between them. Per germline, CDR1 MNHNS and CDR2 SASEGT. The CDR3 spans 16 residues. Here the CDR3 DNA reads TGTGCCAGCAGTGTCGACACCCCCCTGAGCAATCAGCCCCAGCATTTT. Its translation is CASSVDTPLSNQPQHF.

V gene TRBV5-1 combines with J gene TRBJ2-2, with 9 bases lining up with TRBD1. Germline lookup yields CDR1 SGHRS and CDR2 YFSETQ. The CDR3 is 15 amino acids. V shed 4 bases, J shed 6 bases, and the junction held 7 bases outside the gene matches. The CDR3 region has the DNA TGCGCCAGCAGCACCGGGACAGGGCTTTCCGGGGAGCTGTTTTTT. Residues: CASSTGTGLSGELFF.

The chain couples TRBV19 to TRBJ2-5, with 11 bases fitting TRBD2. Looked up from germline, CDR1 is LNHDA and CDR2 is SQIVND (reference sequence). With 0 bases clipped from V and 1 base from J, the junction kept 1 base outside the gene matches. This CDR3 has 16 residues. CDR3 sequence: CASSIDLAGGQETQYF. For the CDR3, the DNA is TGTGCCAGTAGTATAGATCTAGCGGGGGGCCAAGAGACCCAGTACTTC. The full variable domain, with the rest looked up from reference TRBV19 and TRBJ2-5, is DGGITQSPKYLFRKEGQNVTLSCEQNLNHDAMYWYRQDPGQGLRLIYYSQIVNDFQKGDIAEGYSVSREKKESFPLTVTSAQKNPTAFYLCASSIDLAGGQETQYFGPGTRLLVL.